This section outlines one T cell receptor (beta chain) sequence together with its context. The junction had 7 bases not matched to a gene; V was cut back by 5 bases and J by 5 bases. Looked up from germline, CDR1 is SGHKS and CDR2 is YYEKEE (reference sequence). The CDR3 has 15 residues. 60 Vbeta and 13 Jbeta primers were used in PCR. This table comes from immunoSEQ multiplex PCR, and its TCRdb copy is limited to in-frame clones, with some not included. The sample has about 83,000 clones, around three quarters seen once. The data were taken from a study of cytomegalovirus exposure and HLA in healthy donors.

The sequencing input was PBMCs. The TCR comes from a man aged 60-69 years in good health and CMV-seronegative. The chain links TRBV5-5 to TRBJ2-1; 10 bases map to TRBD1. CDR3 sequence reads: CASSLRQGANNEQFF. Written as DNA, the CDR3 is TGTGCCAGCAGTTTAAGACAGGGGGCAAACAATGAGCAGTTCTTC.